Listed below are T cell receptor beta chains from one sample, sequenced in a study of human T cells and chemical hapten exposure. TCRdb re-analysed the RACE reads in MiXCR, keeping a single row per CDR3 protein. This sample yields more than 60,000 distinct CDR3 sequences, of which approximately 8.6% are seen a single time; 1.5% belongs to the top ten. The source material was whole blood. The receptors stem from a male donor in good health. Some clones in this sample may be carry-over from other donors' samples. Each CDR3 is given with its conserved first and last residue. The order of the fields is D gene, J gene, clone size, V gene, CDR3 DNA, CDR3 protein. A D gene is named only where the DNA matches it firmly. Clone size appears in some rows only: once, few, many, or a class for an expanded clone.

TRBD2 TRBJ2-7 many TRBV7-9 TGTGCCAGCAGCCTGGGGACTAGCGGGGGCTCCTACGAGCAGTACTTC CASSLGTSGGSYEQYF
NA TRBJ2-3 NA TRBV7-9 TGTGCCAGCCATTCCCCGGGGACTAGCACAGATACGCAGTATTTT CASHSPGTSTDTQYF
TRBD1 TRBJ2-1 NA TRBV5-5 TGTGCCAGCAGCTTGAGGGACAGAAAACCAGAGCAGTTCTTC CASSLRDRKPEQFF
TRBD1 TRBJ1-5 many TRBV12-3/TRBV12-4 TGTGCCAGCAGTCCTGGACAGGGAAATCAGCCCCAGCATTTT CASSPGQGNQPQHF
NA TRBJ2-3 NA TRBV20-1 TGCAGTGCTCCCCCCGTCGGGAGACCGGATACGCAGTATTTT CSAPPVGRPDTQYF
NA TRBJ2-7 few TRBV12-3/TRBV12-4 TGTGCCAGCAGTTTCAGGAACTCCTACGAGCAGTACTTC CASSFRNSYEQYF
NA TRBJ1-2 NA TRBV6-2/TRBV6-3 TGTGCCAGCAGTTACTTTCGCCAGGGGAACGTGGATGGCTACACCTTC CASSYFRQGNVDGYTF
TRBD1 TRBJ2-7 few TRBV10-3 TGTGCCATCACTGAGACAGGGAAAGTGAACGAGCAGTACTTC CAITETGKVNEQYF
TRBD2 TRBJ2-7 NA TRBV20-1 TGCAGTGCTAAAACCGGGACTAGCGATGAGCAGTACTTC CSAKTGTSDEQYF
NA TRBJ1-1 few TRBV9 TGTGCCAGCAGCGTGGCAGTCATGAACACTGAAGCTTTCTTT CASSVAVMNTEAFF
NA TRBJ2-3 few TRBV27 TGTGCCAGCAGTTTTGTCAGGGAGCGGACAGATACGCAGTATTTT CASSFVRERTDTQYF
TRBD1 TRBJ1-2 NA TRBV6-2/TRBV6-3 TGTGCCAGCAGTCCGACAGGGGGCTACTATGGCTACACCTTC CASSPTGGYYGYTF
TRBD2 TRBJ2-1 NA TRBV5-4 TGTGCCAGCAGCTTGCAATGGGAGGGGTCTGGACAAGTCAATGAGCAGTTCTTC CASSLQWEGSGQVNEQFF
NA TRBJ2-5 many TRBV6-6 TGTGCCAGCAGTTACCCCGGGGGCCAAGAGACCCAGTACTTC CASSYPGGQETQYF
TRBD1 TRBJ1-5 many TRBV20-1 TGCAGTGCTAGACCTACAGGGGCAGGACAGCCCCAGCATTTT CSARPTGAGQPQHF
TRBD1 TRBJ1-2 NA TRBV7-3 TGTGCCAGCAGCTTAACGCCAGGGGGTATCTATGGCTACACCTTC CASSLTPGGIYGYTF
NA TRBJ1-1 few TRBV6-6 TGTGCCAGCAGTTACCCCCTCGCGAACACTGAAGCTTTCTTT CASSYPLANTEAFF
NA TRBJ1-2 NA TRBV25-1 TGTGCCAGCAGTGAGGGGGCAGCCTATGGCTACACCTTC CASSEGAAYGYTF
NA TRBJ1-5 medium-sized TRBV18 TGTGCCAGCTCACCACTGACTAATCAGCCCCAGCATTTT CASSPLTNQPQHF
TRBD2 TRBJ2-3 NA TRBV7-2 TGTGCCAGCAGCTACACCGGACTAGCGGGGACCTCTAGCACAGATACGCAGTATTTT CASSYTGLAGTSSTDTQYF
NA TRBJ2-7 few TRBV20-1 TGCAGTGCTAGTTTAGGGGCCTACGAGCAGTACTTC CSASLGAYEQYF